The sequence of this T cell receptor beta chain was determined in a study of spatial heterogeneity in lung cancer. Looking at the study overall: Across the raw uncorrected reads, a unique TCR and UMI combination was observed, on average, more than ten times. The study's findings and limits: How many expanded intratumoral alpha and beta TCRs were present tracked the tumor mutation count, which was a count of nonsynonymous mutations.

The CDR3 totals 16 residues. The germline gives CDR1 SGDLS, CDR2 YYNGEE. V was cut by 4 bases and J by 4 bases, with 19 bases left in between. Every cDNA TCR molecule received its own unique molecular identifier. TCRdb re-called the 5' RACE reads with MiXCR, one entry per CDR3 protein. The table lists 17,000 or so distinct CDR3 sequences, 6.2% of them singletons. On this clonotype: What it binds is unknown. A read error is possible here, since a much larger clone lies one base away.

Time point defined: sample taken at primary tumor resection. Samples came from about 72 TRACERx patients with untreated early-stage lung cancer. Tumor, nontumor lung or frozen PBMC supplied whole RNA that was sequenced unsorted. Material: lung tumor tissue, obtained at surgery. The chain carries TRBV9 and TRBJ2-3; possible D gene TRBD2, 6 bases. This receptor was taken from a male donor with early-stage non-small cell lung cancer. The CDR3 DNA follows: TGTGCCAGCAGCCCCCGGGACTCTCGGGTTGCAGATACGCAGTATTTT. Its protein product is CASSPRDSRVADTQYF.